Below, one T cell receptor (beta chain) is given with its context. Its specificity is unknown. Germline V CDR1 and CDR2: SGDLS, YYNGEE. Between the trimmed V and J ends, which lost 3 bases and 0 bases, there was a span of 13 bases. CDR3 size: 16 residues. The data were obtained in a study of graft-versus-host responses after intestinal transplantation. The protocol was immunoSEQ multiplex PCR, while the TCRdb copy is restricted to in-frame clones and leaves out a portion. The sample lists roughly 100,000 clones; roughly 93% were seen once. This chain links TRBV9 with TRBJ1-3, with D perhaps matching TRBD1 (5 bases). The source material was unstimulated CD8+ T cells sorted from spleen or lymph node cells, sampled before intestinal transplant. The receptor's source is a human donor who received an intestinal transplant. CDR3 DNA: TGTGCCAGCAGCGGGGGGACCGGGAGCTCTGGAAACACCATATATTTT. It translates to CASSGGTGSSGNTIYF.